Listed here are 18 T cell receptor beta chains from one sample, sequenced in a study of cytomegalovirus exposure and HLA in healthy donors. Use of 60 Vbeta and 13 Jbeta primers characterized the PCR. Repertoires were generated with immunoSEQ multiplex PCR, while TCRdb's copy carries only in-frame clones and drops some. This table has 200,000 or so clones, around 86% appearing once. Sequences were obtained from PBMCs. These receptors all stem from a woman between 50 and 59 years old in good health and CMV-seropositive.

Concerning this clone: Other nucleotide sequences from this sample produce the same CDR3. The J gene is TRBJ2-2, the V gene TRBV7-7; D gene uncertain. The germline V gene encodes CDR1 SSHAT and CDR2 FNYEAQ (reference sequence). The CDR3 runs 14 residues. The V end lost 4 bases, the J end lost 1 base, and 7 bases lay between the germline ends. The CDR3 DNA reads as TGTGCCAGCAGCTCTCAGGAGAACACCGGGGAGCTGTTTTTT. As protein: CASSSQENTGELFF.

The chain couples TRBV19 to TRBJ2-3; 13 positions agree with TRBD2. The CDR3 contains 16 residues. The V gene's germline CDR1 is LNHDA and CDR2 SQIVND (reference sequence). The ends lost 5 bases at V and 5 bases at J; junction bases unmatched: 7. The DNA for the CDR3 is TGTGCCAGTAGTGTACTAGCGGGAGGGCTTAGAGATACGCAGTATTTT. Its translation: CASSVLAGGLRDTQYF.

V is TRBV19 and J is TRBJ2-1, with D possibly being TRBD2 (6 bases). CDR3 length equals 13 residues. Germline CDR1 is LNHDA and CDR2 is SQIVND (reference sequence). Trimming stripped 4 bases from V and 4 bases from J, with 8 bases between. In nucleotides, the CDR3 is TGTGCCAGTAGTAGCGGGATTTACAATGAGCAGTTCTTC. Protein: CASSSGIYNEQFF.

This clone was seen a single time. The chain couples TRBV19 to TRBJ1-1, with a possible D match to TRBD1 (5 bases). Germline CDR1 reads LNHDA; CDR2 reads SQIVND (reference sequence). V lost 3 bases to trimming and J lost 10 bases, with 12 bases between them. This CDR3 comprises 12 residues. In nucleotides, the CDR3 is TGTGCCAGTAGTATTTCGTCGGGGGGAGCTTTCTTT. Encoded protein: CASSISSGGAFF. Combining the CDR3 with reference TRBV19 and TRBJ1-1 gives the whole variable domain DGGITQSPKYLFRKEGQNVTLSCEQNLNHDAMYWYRQDPGQGLRLIYYSQIVNDFQKGDIAEGYSVSREKKESFPLTVTSAQKNPTAFYLCASSISSGGAFFGQGTRLTVV.

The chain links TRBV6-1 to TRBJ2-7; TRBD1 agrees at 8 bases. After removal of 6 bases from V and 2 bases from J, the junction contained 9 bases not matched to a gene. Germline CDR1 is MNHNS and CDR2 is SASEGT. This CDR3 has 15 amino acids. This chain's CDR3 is CASSVLTGAAYEQYF. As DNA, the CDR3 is TGTGCCAGCAGCGTTCTGACAGGGGCCGCCTACGAGCAGTACTTC.

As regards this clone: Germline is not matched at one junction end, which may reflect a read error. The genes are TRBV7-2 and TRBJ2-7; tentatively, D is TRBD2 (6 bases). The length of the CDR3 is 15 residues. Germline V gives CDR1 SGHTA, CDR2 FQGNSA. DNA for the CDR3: TGTGCCAGCAGTTTAGATGGAGGGTATCCCTACGAGCAGTACTTC. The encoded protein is CASSLDGGYPYEQYF.

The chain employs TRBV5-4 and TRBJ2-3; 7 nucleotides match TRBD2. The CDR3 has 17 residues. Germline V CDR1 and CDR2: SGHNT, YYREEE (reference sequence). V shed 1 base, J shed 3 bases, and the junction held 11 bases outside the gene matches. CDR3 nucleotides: TGTGCCAGCAGCTTGAGATTGGGTGGGGAGGGTACAGATACGCAGTATTTT. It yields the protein CASSLRLGGEGTDTQYF.

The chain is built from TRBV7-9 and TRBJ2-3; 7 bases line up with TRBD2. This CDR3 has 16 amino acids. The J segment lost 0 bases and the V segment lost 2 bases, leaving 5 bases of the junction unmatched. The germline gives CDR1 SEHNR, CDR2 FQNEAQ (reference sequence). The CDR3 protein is CASSLQTGGSTDTQYF. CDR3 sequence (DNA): TGTGCCAGCAGCTTACAAACGGGGGGTAGCACAGATACGCAGTATTTT.

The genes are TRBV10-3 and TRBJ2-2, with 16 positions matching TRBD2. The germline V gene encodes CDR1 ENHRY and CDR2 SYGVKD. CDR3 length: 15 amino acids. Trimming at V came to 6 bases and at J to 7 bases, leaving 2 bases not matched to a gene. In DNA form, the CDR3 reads TGTGCCATCAGGGGACTAGCGGGAGGGGACGGGGAGCTGTTTTTT. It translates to CAIRGLAGGDGELFF.

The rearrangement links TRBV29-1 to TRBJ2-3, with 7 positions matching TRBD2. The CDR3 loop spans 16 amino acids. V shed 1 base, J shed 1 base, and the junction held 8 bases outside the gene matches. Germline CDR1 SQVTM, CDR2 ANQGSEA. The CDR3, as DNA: TGCAGCGTTGAAGGGGGGGGAAGGATCGGCACAGATACGCAGTATTTT. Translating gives CSVEGGGRIGTDTQYF.

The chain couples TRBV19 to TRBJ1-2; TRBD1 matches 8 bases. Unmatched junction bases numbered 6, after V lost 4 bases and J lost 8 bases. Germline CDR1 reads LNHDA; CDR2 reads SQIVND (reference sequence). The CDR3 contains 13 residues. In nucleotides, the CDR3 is TGTGCCAGTAGTAACGGAGACAGGGGAGGCTACACCTTC. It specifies CASSNGDRGGYTF. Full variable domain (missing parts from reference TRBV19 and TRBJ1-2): DGGITQSPKYLFRKEGQNVTLSCEQNLNHDAMYWYRQDPGQGLRLIYYSQIVNDFQKGDIAEGYSVSREKKESFPLTVTSAQKNPTAFYLCASSNGDRGGYTFGSGTRLTVV.

In nucleotides, the CDR3 is TGTGCCAGCAGCTTGCCAGGGCGGACCTACGAGCAGTACTTC. Its translation: CASSLPGRTYEQYF. The J gene is TRBJ2-7, the V gene TRBV5-4, with D maybe TRBD1 (5 bases). This CDR3 comprises 14 residues. Germline V gives CDR1 SGHNT, CDR2 YYREEE (reference sequence). Trimming removed 1 base from V and 2 bases from J, with 10 bases in between.

The DNA for the CDR3 is TGTGCCATCAGACAGACTAGCGGGGGAGATCAAGAGACCCAGTACTTC. Translation: CAIRQTSGGDQETQYF. The chain is built from TRBV10-3 and TRBJ2-5; TRBD2 matches at 12 bases. CDR1 is ENHRY and CDR2 is SYGVKD in the germline V gene. The V segment lost 6 bases and the J segment 2 bases; nucleotides outside the gene matches: 7. The length of the CDR3 is 16 residues.

The CDR3 DNA reads TGTGCCAGCAGTTGGTCTATGACAGGTTACACTGAAGCTTTCTTT. As protein: CASSWSMTGYTEAFF. This rearrangement joins TRBV27 to TRBJ1-1, with D tentatively TRBD1 (6 bases). Germline V gene lookup returns CDR1 MNHEY and CDR2 SMNVEV (reference sequence). The CDR3 contains 15 residues. The V end lost 4 bases, the J end lost 3 bases, and 15 bases lay between the germline ends.

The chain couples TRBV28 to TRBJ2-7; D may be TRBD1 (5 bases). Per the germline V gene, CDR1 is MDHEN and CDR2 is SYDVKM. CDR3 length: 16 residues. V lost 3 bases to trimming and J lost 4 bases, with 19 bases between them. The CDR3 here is CASSFSRWGQGYEQYF. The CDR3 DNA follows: TGTGCCAGCAGTTTTAGTAGGTGGGGTCAGGGTTACGAGCAGTACTTC.

The chain's CDR3 is CASSPRDRPDAFF. The CDR3 coding sequence is TGTGCCAGCAGCCCCCGGGACAGACCGGATGCTTTCTTT. This chain connects TRBV7-9 to TRBJ1-1; the match to TRBD1 covers 7 bases. Germline CDR1 SEHNR, CDR2 FQNEAQ (reference sequence). This CDR3 is built from 13 residues. Losses at the gene ends were 5 bases for V and 11 bases for J; bases not matched to a gene: 11.

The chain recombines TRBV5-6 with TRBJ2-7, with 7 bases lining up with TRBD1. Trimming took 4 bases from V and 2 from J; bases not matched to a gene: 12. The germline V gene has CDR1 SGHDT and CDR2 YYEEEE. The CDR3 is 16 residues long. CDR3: CASSEGASRKTYEQYF. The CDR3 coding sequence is TGTGCCAGCAGCGAGGGGGCCTCTCGGAAGACCTACGAGCAGTACTTC.

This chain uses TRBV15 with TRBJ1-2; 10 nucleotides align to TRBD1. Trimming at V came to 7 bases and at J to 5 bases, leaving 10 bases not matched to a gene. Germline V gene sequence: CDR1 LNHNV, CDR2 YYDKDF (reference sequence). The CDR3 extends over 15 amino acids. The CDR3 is CATTVDRGSSYGYTF. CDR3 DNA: TGTGCCACCACCGTGGACAGGGGGTCTTCTTATGGCTACACCTTC.